A selection of T cell receptor beta chains follows, all from one sample in a study of shared clonotypes between healthy human individuals. Some clones are missing from TCRdb's copy, which holds only in-frame ones; the method was immunoSEQ multiplex PCR. The data show some 200,000 clones, with just under 95% seen just once and 0.065% to 0.07% held by the top ten. Sequenced material: naive CD4+ T cells sorted from blood. The receptors derive from a young woman in good health. The CDR3 runs from the conserved cysteine through the conserved F or W. Each record gives: CDR3 DNA, CDR3 protein, D gene, clone size, V gene, J gene. A D gene is named only where the DNA matches it firmly. Clone size is given for some rows only: seen once, a few or many times, or a class if the clone is expanded.

DNA: TGTGCCAGCAGAGGGGTTGGGGGGATCGACGAGCAGTACTTC
CDR3: CASRGVGGIDEQYF
D: NA
size: NA
V: TRBV28
J: TRBJ2-7

DNA: TGTGCCAGCAGCCCCCACCTGAGCACAGATACGCAGTATTTT
CDR3: CASSPHLSTDTQYF
D: NA
size: NA
V: TRBV11-2
J: TRBJ2-3

DNA: TGCGCCAGCCGCAAGAACACCGGGGAGCTGTTTTTT
CDR3: CASRKNTGELFF
D: NA
size: NA
V: TRBV5-1
J: TRBJ2-2

DNA: TGCGCCAGCAGCCTGGGGACGGACCGCGTCTCCTACGAGCAGTACTTC
CDR3: CASSLGTDRVSYEQYF
D: NA
size: NA
V: TRBV5-1
J: TRBJ2-7

DNA: TGTGCCAGCAGTTTACAGCCCAGAGTGAACACTGAAGCTTTCTTT
CDR3: CASSLQPRVNTEAFF
D: NA
size: NA
V: TRBV28
J: TRBJ1-1

DNA: TGTGCCAGCAGTCGGGGCGACAGGGTCTCCTACGAGCAGTACTTC
CDR3: CASSRGDRVSYEQYF
D: TRBD1
size: NA
V: TRBV28
J: TRBJ2-7

DNA: TGTGCCTGGAGAGGGGGTTTGACAAGCTCTTTGGGCACTGAAGCTTTCTTT
CDR3: CAWRGGLTSSLGTEAFF
D: NA
size: NA
V: TRBV30
J: TRBJ1-1

DNA: TGTGCCAGCAGCCCTCCGGGGGGGTTAAGGTCCGAGCAGTACTTC
CDR3: CASSPPGGLRSEQYF
D: TRBD2
size: NA
V: TRBV6-6
J: TRBJ2-7

DNA: TGTGCCAGCAGTTTATTACCTAGCGCCCAAGGGGAGCAGTTCTTC
CDR3: CASSLLPSAQGEQFF
D: NA
size: NA
V: TRBV28
J: TRBJ2-1

DNA: TGTGCCAGCAGCCCGTTTGGCAATCAGCCCCAGCATTTT
CDR3: CASSPFGNQPQHF
D: NA
size: NA
V: TRBV5-5
J: TRBJ1-5

DNA: TGTGCCAGCAGCACCCATGCCGGGACAGGGCCTGAAGCTTTCTTT
CDR3: CASSTHAGTGPEAFF
D: TRBD1
size: NA
V: TRBV7-6
J: TRBJ1-1

DNA: TGTGCCAGCAGCTCAACACTTCGCGGGACGCGAACCGGGGAGCTGTTTTTT
CDR3: CASSSTLRGTRTGELFF
D: NA
size: NA
V: TRBV7-9
J: TRBJ2-2

DNA: TGTGCCAGCAGCTCCGGACTAGCATACGAGCAGTACTTC
CDR3: CASSSGLAYEQYF
D: TRBD2
size: NA
V: TRBV5-6
J: TRBJ2-7

DNA: TGCGCCAGCAGCCATATCCGGCTGGGCTACACCTTC
CDR3: CASSHIRLGYTF
D: NA
size: NA
V: TRBV4-1
J: TRBJ1-2

DNA: TGTGCCAGTAGACGGACTGCCACCCAGAATCAGCCCCAGCATTTT
CDR3: CASRRTATQNQPQHF
D: NA
size: NA
V: TRBV19
J: TRBJ1-5

DNA: TGCGCCAGCAGCTTGGGTTCGAGTGAGGGAGGTCAGCCCCAGCATTTT
CDR3: CASSLGSSEGGQPQHF
D: NA
size: NA
V: TRBV5-1
J: TRBJ1-5

DNA: TGTGCCAGCACCAGCAGGGCCGGGCAATTAGGGGGCTACACCTTC
CDR3: CASTSRAGQLGGYTF
D: NA
size: NA
V: TRBV27
J: TRBJ1-2

DNA: TGTGCCAGCAGCTTAGCGGGGACAGGGGGCATTTCCGACGAGCAGTACTTC
CDR3: CASSLAGTGGISDEQYF
D: TRBD1
size: NA
V: TRBV7-9
J: TRBJ2-7

DNA: TGTGCCAGCTCACCAAACGCGGCAACTATGAACACTGAAGCTTTCTTT
CDR3: CASSPNAATMNTEAFF
D: NA
size: NA
V: TRBV18
J: TRBJ1-1

DNA: TGTGCCATCGGGGGACTAGCGGGGCTTGACTACGAGCAGTACTTC
CDR3: CAIGGLAGLDYEQYF
D: TRBD2
size: NA
V: TRBV10-3
J: TRBJ2-7

DNA: TGTGCCAGCCAGAGAGGGGTCTTCAACTATGGCTACACCTTC
CDR3: CASQRGVFNYGYTF
D: NA
size: once
V: TRBV19
J: TRBJ1-2

DNA: TGCGCCAGCAGCTTGGACGGGACAGCCCTCGGCGAGCAGTACTTC
CDR3: CASSLDGTALGEQYF
D: TRBD1
size: once
V: TRBV5-1
J: TRBJ2-7

DNA: TGTGCCAGCAGCTTAGGTCAGGGATCTGGCTACACCTTC
CDR3: CASSLGQGSGYTF
D: NA
size: NA
V: TRBV7-9
J: TRBJ1-2

DNA: TGTGCCACCAGCAGAGCCACTCTCGGGGTGGACACTGAAGCTTTCTTT
CDR3: CATSRATLGVDTEAFF
D: NA
size: once
V: TRBV15
J: TRBJ1-1

DNA: TGTGCCAGCAGCGTCCTAGCGGGGGGCCAAGAGACCCAGTACTTC
CDR3: CASSVLAGGQETQYF
D: TRBD2
size: NA
V: TRBV9
J: TRBJ2-5

DNA: TGTGCCAGCACGACGCCTAGACGCAATGAGCAGTTCTTC
CDR3: CASTTPRRNEQFF
D: NA
size: NA
V: TRBV28
J: TRBJ2-1

DNA: TGTGCCAGCAGCCGGGACAGGGGGATCCACGAGCAGTACTTC
CDR3: CASSRDRGIHEQYF
D: TRBD1
size: NA
V: TRBV2
J: TRBJ2-7

DNA: TGTGCCAGCAGTTCGCAGGGGGTCGGGGAGACCCAGTACTTC
CDR3: CASSSQGVGETQYF
D: TRBD1
size: NA
V: TRBV27
J: TRBJ2-5

DNA: TGTGCCAGCAGCTCGGGACTTGGGGCCACTGAGCAGTTCTTC
CDR3: CASSSGLGATEQFF
D: NA
size: NA
V: TRBV5-4
J: TRBJ2-1

DNA: TGTGCCAGTAGGGAGTTCGGTGCGACAGTGATGGCCCAGTACTTC
CDR3: CASREFGATVMAQYF
D: NA
size: NA
V: TRBV19
J: TRBJ2-5

DNA: TGCGCCAGCAGTGAACTACTCAGGACTAGGAGGATGGGCGAGCAGTACTTC
CDR3: CASSELLRTRRMGEQYF
D: TRBD2
size: NA
V: TRBV10-2
J: TRBJ2-7

DNA: TGTGCCAGCAGTTTTGACCTAGCGGGAGAGCAGTACTTC
CDR3: CASSFDLAGEQYF
D: TRBD2
size: NA
V: TRBV28
J: TRBJ2-7

DNA: TGTGCCAGTAGTATTAGACTAGCGGGAGAATTCTATGAGCAGTTCTTC
CDR3: CASSIRLAGEFYEQFF
D: TRBD2
size: NA
V: TRBV19
J: TRBJ2-1

DNA: TGTGCCAGCGAACTATGGACAGGGGGTGGGGAGCAGTACTTC
CDR3: CASELWTGGGEQYF
D: TRBD1
size: NA
V: TRBV2
J: TRBJ2-5